Given below is one TCR beta chain in context. Study processing details: Researchers report that nucleated cell counts were estimated from reference gene primer amplification. TCRdb keeps only in-frame clones here, not all; method: immunoSEQ multiplex PCR. V and J calls and clone size are as listed in that table; D and trimming were resolved from the DNA. The sample has about 120,000 clones; 85% are singletons. The data stem from a study of blood T cell repertoires in COVID-19. Overall study context: Collection of acute and convalescent COVID-19 samples took place in the United States, Italy and Spain. Nucleic acid was either cDNA or gDNA, and it came from T cells, B-cell-depleted T cells, or PBMCs.

Germline values: CDR1 SNHLY, CDR2 FYNNEI. The CDR3 is made up of 14 amino acids. Germline trimming cut 6 bases from V and 5 bases from J; bases unmatched to any gene: 7. The chain has TRBV2 and TRBJ1-5; 7 nucleotides line up with TRBD1. Specimen: peripheral blood. The receptor comes from an elderly man with acute or convalescent COVID-19. CDR3 protein: CASRGQRSDQPQHF. The CDR3 DNA sequence: TGTGCCAGCAGGGGACAGAGGAGTGATCAGCCCCAGCATTTT.